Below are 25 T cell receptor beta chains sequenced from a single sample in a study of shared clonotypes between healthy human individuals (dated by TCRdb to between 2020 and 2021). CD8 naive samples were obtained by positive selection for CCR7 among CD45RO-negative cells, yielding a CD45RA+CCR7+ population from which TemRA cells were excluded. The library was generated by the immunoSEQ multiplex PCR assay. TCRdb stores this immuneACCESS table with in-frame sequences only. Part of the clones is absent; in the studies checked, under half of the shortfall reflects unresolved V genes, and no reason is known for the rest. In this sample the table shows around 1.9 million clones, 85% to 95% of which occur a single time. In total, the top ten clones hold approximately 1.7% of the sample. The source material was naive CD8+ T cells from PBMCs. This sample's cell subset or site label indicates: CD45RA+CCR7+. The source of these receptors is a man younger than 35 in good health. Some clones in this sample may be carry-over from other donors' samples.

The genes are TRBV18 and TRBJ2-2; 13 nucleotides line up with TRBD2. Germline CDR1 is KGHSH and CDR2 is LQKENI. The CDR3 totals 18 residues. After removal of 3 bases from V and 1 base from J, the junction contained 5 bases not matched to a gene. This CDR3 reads CASSPQRLAGGNTGELFF. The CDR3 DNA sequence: TGTGCCAGCTCACCTCAAAGACTAGCGGGAGGGAACACCGGGGAGCTGTTTTTT.

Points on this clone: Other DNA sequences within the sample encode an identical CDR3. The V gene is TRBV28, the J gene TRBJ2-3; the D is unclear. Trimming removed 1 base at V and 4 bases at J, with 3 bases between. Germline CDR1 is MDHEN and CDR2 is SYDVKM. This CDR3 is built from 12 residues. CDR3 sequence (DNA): TGTGCCAGCAGTTTATTATCAGATACGCAGTATTTT. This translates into CASSLLSDTQYF. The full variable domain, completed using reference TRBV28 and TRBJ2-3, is DVKVTQSSRYLVKRTGEKVFLECVQDMDHENMFWYRQDPGLGLRLIYFSYDVKMKEKGDIPEGYSVSREKKERFSLILESASTNQTSMYLCASSLLSDTQYFGPGTRLTVL.

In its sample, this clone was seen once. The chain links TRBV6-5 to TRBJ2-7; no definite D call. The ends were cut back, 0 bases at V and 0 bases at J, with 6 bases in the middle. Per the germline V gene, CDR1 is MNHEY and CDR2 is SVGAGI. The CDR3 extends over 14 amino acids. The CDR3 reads CASSYSQSSYEQYF. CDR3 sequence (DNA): TGTGCCAGCAGTTACTCCCAGAGCTCCTACGAGCAGTACTTC.

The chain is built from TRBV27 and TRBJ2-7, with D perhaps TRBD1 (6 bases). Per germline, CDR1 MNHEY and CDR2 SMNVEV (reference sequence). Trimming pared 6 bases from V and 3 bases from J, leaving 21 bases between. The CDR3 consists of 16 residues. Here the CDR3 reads CASSPRQAPGFYEQYF. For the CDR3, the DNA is TGTGCCAGCAGCCCGAGACAGGCACCGGGATTCTACGAGCAGTACTTC.

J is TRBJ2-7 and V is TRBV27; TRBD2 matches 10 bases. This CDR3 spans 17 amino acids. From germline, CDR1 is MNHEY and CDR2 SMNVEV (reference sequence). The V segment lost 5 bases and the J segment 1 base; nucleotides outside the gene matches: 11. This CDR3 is CASSLPSLAGDSYEQYF. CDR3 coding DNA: TGTGCCAGCAGTCTACCAAGTCTAGCGGGAGATTCCTACGAGCAGTACTTC.

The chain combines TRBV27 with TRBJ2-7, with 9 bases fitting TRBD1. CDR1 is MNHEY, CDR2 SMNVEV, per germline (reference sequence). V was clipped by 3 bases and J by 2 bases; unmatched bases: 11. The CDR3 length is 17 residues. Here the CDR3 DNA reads TGTGCCAGCAGTTTGAAGACCCGGACAGGGGTCCCCTACGAGCAGTACTTC. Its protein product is CASSLKTRTGVPYEQYF.

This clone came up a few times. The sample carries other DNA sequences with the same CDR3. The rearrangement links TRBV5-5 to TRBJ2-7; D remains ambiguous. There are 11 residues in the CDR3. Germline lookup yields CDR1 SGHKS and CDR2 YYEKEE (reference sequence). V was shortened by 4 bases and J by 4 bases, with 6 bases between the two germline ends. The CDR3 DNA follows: TGTGCCAGCAGCCCCGGGTACGAGCAGTACTTC. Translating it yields CASSPGYEQYF.

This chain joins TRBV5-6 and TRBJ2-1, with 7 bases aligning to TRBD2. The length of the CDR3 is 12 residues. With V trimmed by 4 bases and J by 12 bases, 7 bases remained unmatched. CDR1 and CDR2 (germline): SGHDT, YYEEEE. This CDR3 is CASSPGRTLQFF. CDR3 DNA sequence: TGTGCCAGCAGCCCCGGGAGGACCCTGCAGTTCTTC. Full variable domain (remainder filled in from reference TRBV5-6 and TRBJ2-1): DAGVTQSPTHLIKTRGQQVTLRCSPKSGHDTVSWYQQALGQGPQFIFQYYEEEERQRGNFPDRFSGHQFPNYSSELNVNALLLGDSALYLCASSPGRTLQFFGPGTRLTVL.

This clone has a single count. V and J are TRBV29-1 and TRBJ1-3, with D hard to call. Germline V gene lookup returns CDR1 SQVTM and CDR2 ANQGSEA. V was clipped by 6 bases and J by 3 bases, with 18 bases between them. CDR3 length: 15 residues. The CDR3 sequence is CSVLGSDTGGNTIYF. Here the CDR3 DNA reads TGCAGCGTCCTCGGCTCAGACACCGGTGGAAACACCATATATTTT. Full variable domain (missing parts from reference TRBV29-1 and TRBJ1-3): SAVISQKPSRDICQRGTSLTIQCQVDSQVTMMFWYRQQPGQSLTLIATANQGSEATYESGFVIDKFPISRPNLTFSTLTVSNMSPEDSSIYLCSVLGSDTGGNTIYFGEGSWLTVV.

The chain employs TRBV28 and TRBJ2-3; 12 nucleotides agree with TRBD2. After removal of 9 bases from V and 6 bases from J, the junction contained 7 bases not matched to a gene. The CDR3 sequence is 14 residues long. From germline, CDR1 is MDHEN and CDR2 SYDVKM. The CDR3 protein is CASRLAGGSDTQYF. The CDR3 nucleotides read TGTGCCAGTAGGCTAGCGGGAGGGTCGGATACGCAGTATTTT.

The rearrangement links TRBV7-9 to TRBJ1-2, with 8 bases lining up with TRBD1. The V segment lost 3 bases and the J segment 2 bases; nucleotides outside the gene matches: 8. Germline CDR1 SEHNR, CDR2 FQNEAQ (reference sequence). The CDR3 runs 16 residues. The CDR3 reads CASSFEGQEVNYGYTF. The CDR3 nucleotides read TGTGCCAGCAGCTTTGAGGGACAGGAGGTAAACTATGGCTACACCTTC.

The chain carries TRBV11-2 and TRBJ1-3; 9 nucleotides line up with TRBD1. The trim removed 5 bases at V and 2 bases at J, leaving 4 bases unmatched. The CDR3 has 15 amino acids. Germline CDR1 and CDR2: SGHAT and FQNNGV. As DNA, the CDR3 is TGTGCCAGCAGCGGGCGGACAGGGGCTGGAAACACCATATATTTT. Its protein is CASSGRTGAGNTIYF.

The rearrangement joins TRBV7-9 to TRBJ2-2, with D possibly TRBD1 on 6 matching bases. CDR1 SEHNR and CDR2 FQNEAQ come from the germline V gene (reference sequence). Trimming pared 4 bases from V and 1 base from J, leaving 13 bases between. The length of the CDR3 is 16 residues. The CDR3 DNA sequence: TGTGCCAGCAGCTCCTACAGGGTATTGAACACCGGGGAGCTGTTTTTT. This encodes CASSSYRVLNTGELFF.

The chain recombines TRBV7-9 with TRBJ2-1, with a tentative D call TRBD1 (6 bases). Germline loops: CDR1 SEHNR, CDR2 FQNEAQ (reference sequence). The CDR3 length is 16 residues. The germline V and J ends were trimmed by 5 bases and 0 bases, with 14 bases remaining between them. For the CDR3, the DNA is TGTGCCAGCAGCCCTACAGGGAGCAGCTCCTACAATGAGCAGTTCTTC. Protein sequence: CASSPTGSSSYNEQFF.

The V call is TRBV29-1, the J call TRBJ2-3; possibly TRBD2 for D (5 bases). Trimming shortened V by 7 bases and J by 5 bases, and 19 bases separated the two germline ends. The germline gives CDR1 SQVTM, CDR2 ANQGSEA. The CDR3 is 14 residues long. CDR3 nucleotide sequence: TGCAGCGGACTACAGTACGGCCGAATAGATACGCAGTATTTT. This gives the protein CSGLQYGRIDTQYF.

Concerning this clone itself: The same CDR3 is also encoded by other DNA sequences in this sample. CDR3 nucleotides: TGTGCCAGCAGCGTCGCCGGGACCCTCTATGGCTACACCTTC. It encodes CASSVAGTLYGYTF. This chain uses TRBV9 with TRBJ1-2; D may be TRBD1 (5 bases). The V end was cut by 2 bases, the J end by 4 bases, with 12 bases between. CDR1 is SGDLS and CDR2 is YYNGEE in the germline V gene. This CDR3 is 14 amino acids long.

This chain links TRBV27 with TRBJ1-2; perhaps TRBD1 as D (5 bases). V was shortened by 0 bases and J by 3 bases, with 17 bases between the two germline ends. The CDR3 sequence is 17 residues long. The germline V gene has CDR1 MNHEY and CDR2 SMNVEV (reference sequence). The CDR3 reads CASSLSLGTTDHYGYTF. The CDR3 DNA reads TGTGCCAGCAGTTTATCCTTAGGAACGACAGACCACTATGGCTACACCTTC.

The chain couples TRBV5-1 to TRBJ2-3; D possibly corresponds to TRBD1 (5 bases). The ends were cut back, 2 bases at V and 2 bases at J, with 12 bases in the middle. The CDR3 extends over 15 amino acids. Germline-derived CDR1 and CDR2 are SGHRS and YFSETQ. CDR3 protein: CASSFYRGNTDTQYF. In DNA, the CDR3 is TGCGCCAGCAGCTTTTATAGGGGAAACACAGATACGCAGTATTTT.

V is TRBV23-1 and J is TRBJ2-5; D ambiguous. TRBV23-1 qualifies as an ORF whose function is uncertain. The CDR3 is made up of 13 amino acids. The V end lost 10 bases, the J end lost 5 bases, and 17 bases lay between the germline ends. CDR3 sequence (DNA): TGCGCCACCACCCGTCCCCAGCCGGAGACCCAGTACTTC. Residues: CATTRPQPETQYF.

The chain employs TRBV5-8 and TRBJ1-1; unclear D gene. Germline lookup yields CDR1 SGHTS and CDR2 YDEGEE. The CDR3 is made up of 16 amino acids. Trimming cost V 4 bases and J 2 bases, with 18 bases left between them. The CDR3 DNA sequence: TGTGCCAGCAGCCTTTTGTTACTGGGATCTAACACTGAAGCTTTCTTT. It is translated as CASSLLLLGSNTEAFF.

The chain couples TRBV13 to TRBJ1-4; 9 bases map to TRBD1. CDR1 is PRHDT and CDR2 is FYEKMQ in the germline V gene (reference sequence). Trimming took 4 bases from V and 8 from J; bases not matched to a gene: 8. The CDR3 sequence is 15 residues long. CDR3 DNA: TGTGCCAGCAGCTCCACCGGGACAGGGAACGAAAAACTGTTTTTT. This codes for CASSSTGTGNEKLFF.

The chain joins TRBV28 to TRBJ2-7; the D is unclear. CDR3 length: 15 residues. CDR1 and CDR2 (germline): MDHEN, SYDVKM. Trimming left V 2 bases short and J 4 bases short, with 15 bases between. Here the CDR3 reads CASSLVPESGYEQYF. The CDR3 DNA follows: TGTGCCAGCAGTTTAGTCCCCGAGTCAGGATACGAGCAGTACTTC.

This chain's CDR3 is CASSVWGEGLNEQYF. The CDR3 coding sequence is TGTGCCAGCAGCGTGTGGGGGGAGGGCCTCAACGAGCAGTACTTC. The gene calls are TRBV9 and TRBJ2-7; 7 bases are a match to TRBD2. The germline V gene has CDR1 SGDLS and CDR2 YYNGEE. V gave up 2 bases and J gave up 5 bases; unmatched junction bases: 10. The CDR3 has 15 residues.

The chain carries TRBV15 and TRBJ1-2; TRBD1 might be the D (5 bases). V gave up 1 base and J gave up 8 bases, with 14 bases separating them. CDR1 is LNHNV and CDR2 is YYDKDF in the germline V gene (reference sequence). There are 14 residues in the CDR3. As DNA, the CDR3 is TGTGCCACCAGCAGAGTTGAAGGGGCGGAAGGCTACACCTTC. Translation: CATSRVEGAEGYTF.

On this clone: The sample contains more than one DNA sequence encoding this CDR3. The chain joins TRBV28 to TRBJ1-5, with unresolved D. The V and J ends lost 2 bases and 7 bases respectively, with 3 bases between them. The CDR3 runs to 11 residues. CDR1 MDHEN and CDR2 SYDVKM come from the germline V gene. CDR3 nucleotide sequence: TGTGCCAGCAGTTTAGGACAGCCCCAGCATTTT. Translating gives CASSLGQPQHF.